The clone carrying this T cell receptor beta chain was recorded many times. Its antigen remains unidentified. The germline V gene has CDR1 LNHNV and CDR2 YYDKDF (reference sequence). The CDR3 has 15 amino acids. Trimming removed 5 bases from V and 2 bases from J; junction bases left unmatched: 7. The data were obtained in a study of identical twins. General study findings and limits: For monozygotic twins, models underestimated out-of-frame TCR alpha sharing.

A universal primer site was added by template switching, and unique molecular identifiers were carried by the cDNA. TCRdb fed the 5' RACE reads into MiXCR, producing one record per CDR3 protein. This table has around 230,000 distinct CDR3 sequences, roughly 9.4% appearing once. Everyone who gave samples was a healthy Caucasian. The receptor was isolated from a woman aged 18-35 years in good health. Sequencing used memory (CD45RO+) T cells sorted from blood. This chain connects TRBV15 to TRBJ2-3, with 7 bases lining up with TRBD1. The CDR3 region has the DNA TGTGCCACCAGCCGACGACAGGGCAACACAGATACGCAGTATTTT. This translates into CATSRRQGNTDTQYF. Supplemented by reference TRBV15 and TRBJ2-3, the full variable domain reads DAMVIQNPRYQVTQFGKPVTLSCSQTLNHNVMYWYQQKSSQAPKLLFHYYDKDFNNEADTPDNFQSRRPNTSFCFLDIRSPGLGDTAMYLCATSRRQGNTDTQYFGPGTRLTVL.